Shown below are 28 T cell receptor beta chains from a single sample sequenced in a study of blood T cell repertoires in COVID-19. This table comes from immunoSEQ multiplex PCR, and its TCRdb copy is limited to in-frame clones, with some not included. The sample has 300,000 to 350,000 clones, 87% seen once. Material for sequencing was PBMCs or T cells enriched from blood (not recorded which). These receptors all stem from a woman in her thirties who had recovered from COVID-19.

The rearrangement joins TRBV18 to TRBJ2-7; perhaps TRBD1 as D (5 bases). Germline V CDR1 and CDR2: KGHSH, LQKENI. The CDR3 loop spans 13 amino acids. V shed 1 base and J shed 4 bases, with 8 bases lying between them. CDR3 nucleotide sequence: TGTGCCAGCTCACCACACCCAGGGTACGAGCAGTACTTC. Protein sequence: CASSPHPGYEQYF.

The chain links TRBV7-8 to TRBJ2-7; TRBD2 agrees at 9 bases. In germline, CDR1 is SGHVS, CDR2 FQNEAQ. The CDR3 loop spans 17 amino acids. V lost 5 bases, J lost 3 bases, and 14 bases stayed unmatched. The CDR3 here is CASSPNLGGTSIYEQYF. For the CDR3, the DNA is TGTGCCAGCAGCCCAAACTTGGGGGGGACTAGCATCTACGAGCAGTACTTC.

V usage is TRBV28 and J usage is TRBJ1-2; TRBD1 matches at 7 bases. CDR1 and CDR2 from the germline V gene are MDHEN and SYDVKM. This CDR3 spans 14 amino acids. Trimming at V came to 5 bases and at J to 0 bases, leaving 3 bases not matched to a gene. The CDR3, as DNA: TGTGCCAGCAGTCTGGGACAGTCTAACTATGGCTACACCTTC. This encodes CASSLGQSNYGYTF.

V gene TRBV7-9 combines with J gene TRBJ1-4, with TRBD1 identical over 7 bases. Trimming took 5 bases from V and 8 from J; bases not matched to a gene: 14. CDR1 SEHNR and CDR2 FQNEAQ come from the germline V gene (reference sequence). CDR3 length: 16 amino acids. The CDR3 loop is CASSPTKQGSWEKLFF. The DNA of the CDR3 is TGTGCCAGCAGCCCCACGAAACAGGGGTCTTGGGAAAAACTGTTTTTT.

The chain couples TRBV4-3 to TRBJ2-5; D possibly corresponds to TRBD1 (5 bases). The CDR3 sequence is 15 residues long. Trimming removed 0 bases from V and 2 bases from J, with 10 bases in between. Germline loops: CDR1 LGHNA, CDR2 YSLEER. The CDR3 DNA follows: TGCGCCAGCAGCCAAGAATTCAGGGATCAAGAGACCCAGTACTTC. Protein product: CASSQEFRDQETQYF.

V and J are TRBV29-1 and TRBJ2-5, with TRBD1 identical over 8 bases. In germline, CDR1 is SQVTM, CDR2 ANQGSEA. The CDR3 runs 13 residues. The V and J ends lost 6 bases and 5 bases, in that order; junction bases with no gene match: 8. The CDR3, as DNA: TGCAGCGTCGCGGACAGGGCCGGGGAGACCCAGTACTTC. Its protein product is CSVADRAGETQYF.

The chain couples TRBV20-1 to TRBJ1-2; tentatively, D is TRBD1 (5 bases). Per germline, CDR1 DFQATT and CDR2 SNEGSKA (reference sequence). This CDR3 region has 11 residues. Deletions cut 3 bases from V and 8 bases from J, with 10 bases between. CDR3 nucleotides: TGCAGTGCTAGGGGGCTAGGGGGCTACACCTTC. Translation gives CSARGLGGYTF.

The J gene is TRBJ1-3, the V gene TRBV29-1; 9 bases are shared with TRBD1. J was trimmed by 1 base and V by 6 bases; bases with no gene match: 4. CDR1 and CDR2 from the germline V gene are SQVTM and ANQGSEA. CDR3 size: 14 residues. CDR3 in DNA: TGCAGCGTCGCCGGGACAGGGTCTGGAAACACCATATATTTT. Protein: CSVAGTGSGNTIYF.

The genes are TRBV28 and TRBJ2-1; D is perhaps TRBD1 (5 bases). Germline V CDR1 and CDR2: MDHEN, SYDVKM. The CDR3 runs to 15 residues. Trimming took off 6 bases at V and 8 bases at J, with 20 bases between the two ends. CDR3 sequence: CASSLGQGMGYEQFF. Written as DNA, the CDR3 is TGTGCCAGCAGCCTGGGGCAGGGAATGGGCTATGAGCAGTTCTTC.

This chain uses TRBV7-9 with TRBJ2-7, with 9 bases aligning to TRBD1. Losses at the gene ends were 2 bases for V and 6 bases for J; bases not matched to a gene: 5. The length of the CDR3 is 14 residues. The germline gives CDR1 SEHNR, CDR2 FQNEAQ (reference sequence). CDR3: CASSLTGGPLEQYF. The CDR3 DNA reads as TGTGCCAGCAGCTTAACAGGGGGCCCCCTCGAGCAGTACTTC.

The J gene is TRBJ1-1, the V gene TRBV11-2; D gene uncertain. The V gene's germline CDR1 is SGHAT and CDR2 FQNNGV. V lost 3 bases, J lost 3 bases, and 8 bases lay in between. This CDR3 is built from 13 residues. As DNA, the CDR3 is TGTGCCAGCAGCTTGACACCTTACACTGAAGCTTTCTTT. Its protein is CASSLTPYTEAFF.

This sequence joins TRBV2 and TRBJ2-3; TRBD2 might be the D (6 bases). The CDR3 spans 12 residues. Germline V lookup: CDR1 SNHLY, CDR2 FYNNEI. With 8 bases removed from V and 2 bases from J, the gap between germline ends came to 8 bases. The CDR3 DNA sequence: TGTGCCAGCCGGGGGTCCACAGATACGCAGTATTTT. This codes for CASRGSTDTQYF.

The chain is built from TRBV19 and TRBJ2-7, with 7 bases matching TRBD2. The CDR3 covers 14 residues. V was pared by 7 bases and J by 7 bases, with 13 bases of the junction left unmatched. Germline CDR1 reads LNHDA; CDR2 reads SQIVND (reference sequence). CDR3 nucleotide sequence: TGTGCCAGTAACCGGGGACCGGTCGGGGGGGAGCAGTACTTC. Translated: CASNRGPVGGEQYF.

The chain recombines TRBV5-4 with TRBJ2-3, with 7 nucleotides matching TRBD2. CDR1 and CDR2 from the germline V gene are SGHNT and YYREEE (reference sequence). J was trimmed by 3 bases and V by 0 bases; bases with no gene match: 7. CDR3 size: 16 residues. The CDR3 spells CASSLATSVVTDTQYF. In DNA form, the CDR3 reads TGTGCCAGCAGCTTGGCCACTAGCGTGGTGACAGATACGCAGTATTTT.

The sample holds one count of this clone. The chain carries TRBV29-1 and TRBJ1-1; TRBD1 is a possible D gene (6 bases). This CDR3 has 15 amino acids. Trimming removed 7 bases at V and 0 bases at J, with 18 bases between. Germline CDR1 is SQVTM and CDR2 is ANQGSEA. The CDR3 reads CSGTGSPPMNTEAFF. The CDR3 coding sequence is TGCAGCGGCACAGGGTCACCACCTATGAACACTGAAGCTTTCTTT.

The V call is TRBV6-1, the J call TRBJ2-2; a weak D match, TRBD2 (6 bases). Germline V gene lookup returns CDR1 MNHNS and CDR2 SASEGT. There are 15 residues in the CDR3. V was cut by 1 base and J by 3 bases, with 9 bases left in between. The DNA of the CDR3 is TGTGCCAGCAGTGAAGAGTGGAGGGACACCGGGGAGCTGTTTTTT. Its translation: CASSEEWRDTGELFF.

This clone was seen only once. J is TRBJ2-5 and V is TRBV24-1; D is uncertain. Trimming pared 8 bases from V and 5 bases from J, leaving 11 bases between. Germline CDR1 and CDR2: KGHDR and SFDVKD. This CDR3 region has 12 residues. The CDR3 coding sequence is TGTGCCACCAAGGCTGAGAGGGAGACCCAGTACTTC. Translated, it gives CATKAERETQYF.

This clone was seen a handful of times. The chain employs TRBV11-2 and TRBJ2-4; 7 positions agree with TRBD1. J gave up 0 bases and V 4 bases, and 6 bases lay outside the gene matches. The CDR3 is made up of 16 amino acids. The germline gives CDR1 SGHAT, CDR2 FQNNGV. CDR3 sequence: CASSSGQDIAKNIQYF. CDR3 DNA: TGTGCCAGCAGCTCAGGACAGGATATAGCCAAAAACATTCAGTACTTC.

The chain's CDR3 is CASSPLRQALKTQYF. In DNA form, the CDR3 reads TGTGCCAGCAGCCCCCTTAGGCAGGCTCTTAAGACCCAGTACTTC. The rearrangement links TRBV28 to TRBJ2-5; unclear D gene. CDR1 and CDR2 (germline): MDHEN, SYDVKM. Trimming cost V 6 bases and J 6 bases, with 20 bases left between them. The CDR3 length is 15 residues.

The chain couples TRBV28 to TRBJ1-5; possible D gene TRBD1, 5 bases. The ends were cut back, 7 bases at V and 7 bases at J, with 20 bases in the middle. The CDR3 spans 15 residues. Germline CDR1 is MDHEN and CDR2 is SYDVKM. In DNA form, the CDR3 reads TGTGCCAGCACCGCCCCGCCGGGGGGTTTGCAGCCCCAGCATTTT. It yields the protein CASTAPPGGLQPQHF.

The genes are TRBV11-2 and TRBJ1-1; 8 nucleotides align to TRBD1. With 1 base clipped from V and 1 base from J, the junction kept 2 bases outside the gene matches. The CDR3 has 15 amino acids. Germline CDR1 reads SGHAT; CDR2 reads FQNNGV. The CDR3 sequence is CASSLAGGENTEAFF. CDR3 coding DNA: TGTGCCAGCAGCTTAGCAGGGGGCGAGAACACTGAAGCTTTCTTT.

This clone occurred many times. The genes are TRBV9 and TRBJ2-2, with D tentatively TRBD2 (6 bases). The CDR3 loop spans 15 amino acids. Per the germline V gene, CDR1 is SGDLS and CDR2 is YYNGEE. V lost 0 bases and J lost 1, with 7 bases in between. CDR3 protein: CASSVVGGNTGELFF. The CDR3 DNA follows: TGTGCCAGCAGCGTAGTGGGAGGGAACACCGGGGAGCTGTTTTTT.

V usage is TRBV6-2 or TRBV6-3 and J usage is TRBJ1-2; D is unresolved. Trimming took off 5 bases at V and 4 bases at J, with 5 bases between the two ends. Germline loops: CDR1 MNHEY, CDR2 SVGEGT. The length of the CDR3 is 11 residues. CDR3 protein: CASSRGYGYTF. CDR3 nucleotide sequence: TGTGCCAGCAGTCGGGGCTATGGCTACACCTTC.

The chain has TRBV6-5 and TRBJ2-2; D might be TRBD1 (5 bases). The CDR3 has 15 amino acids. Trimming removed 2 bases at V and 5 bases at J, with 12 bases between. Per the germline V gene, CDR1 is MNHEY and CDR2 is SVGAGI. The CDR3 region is CASSYRQGYTGELFF. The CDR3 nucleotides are TGTGCCAGCAGTTACAGGCAGGGTTATACCGGGGAGCTGTTTTTT.

The CDR3 nucleotides read TGTGCCATCAGTGTAGGACAGGGGGTGGCTTACGAGCAGTACTTC. Residues: CAISVGQGVAYEQYF. The chain has TRBV10-3 and TRBJ2-7; 10 bases fit TRBD1. This CDR3 comprises 15 residues. Trimming took 4 bases from V and 4 from J; bases not matched to a gene: 7. Germline V gives CDR1 ENHRY, CDR2 SYGVKD.

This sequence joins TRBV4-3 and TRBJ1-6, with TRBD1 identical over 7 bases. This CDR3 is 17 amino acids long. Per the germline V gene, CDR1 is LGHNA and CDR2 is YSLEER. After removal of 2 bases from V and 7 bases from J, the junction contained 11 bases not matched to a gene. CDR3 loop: CASSQTLTGTQNSPLHF. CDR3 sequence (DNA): TGCGCCAGCAGCCAAACCTTGACAGGGACCCAAAATTCACCCCTCCACTTT.

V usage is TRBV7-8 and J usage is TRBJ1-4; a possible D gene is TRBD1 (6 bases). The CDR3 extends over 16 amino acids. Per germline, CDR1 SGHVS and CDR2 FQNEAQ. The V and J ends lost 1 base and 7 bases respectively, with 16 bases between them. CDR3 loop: CASSLVEGQFGEKLFF. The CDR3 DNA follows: TGTGCCAGCAGCTTAGTTGAAGGACAGTTCGGTGAAAAACTGTTTTTT.

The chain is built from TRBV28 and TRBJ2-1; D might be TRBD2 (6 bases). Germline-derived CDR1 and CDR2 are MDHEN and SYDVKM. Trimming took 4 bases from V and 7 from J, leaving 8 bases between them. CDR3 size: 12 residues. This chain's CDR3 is CASSSSVNEQFF. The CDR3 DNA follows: TGTGCCAGCAGTTCTAGCGTGAATGAGCAGTTCTTC.